The T cell receptor beta chain under discussion was sequenced for a study of blood T cell repertoires in COVID-19. Produced via immunoSEQ multiplex PCR; TCRdb's table is partial and in-frame only. The data show a few hundred thousand clones, 87% seen once. Living in 20 to 30 US areas, the participants were between 18 and 89 years of age. Sequencing input: PBMCs or T cells enriched from blood (not recorded which). The source of this sequence is a man aged 18 to 29 with acute COVID-19.

The chain's CDR3 is CASSPMREWYNEQFF. CDR3 nucleotides: TGTGCCAGCAGCCCCATGCGGGAGTGGTACAATGAGCAGTTCTTC. The chain has TRBV3-1 (or the pseudogene TRBV3-2) and TRBJ2-1; TRBD2 matches 7 bases. This CDR3 spans 15 amino acids. The V and J ends lost 4 bases and 4 bases, in that order; junction bases with no gene match: 7. Per germline, CDR1 LGHDT and CDR2 YNNKEL (reference sequence).